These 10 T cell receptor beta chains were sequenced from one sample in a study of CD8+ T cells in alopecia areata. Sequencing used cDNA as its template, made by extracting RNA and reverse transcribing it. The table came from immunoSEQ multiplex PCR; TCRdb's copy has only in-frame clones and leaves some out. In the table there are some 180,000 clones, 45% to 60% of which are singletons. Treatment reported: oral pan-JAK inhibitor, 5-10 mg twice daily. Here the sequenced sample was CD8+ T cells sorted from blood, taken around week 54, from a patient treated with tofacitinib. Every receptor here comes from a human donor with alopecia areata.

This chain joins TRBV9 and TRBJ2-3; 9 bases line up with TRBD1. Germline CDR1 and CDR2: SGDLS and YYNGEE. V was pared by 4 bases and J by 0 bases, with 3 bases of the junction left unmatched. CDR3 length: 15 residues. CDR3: CASSTGQGSTDTQYF. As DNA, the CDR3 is TGTGCCAGCAGCACGGGACAGGGAAGCACAGATACGCAGTATTTT.

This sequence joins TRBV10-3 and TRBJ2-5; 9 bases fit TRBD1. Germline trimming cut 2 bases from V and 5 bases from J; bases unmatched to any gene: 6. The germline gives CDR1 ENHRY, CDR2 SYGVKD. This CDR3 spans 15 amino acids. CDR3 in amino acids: CAISEGRGQGETQYF. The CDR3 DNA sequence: TGTGCCATCAGTGAGGGAAGGGGACAGGGCGAGACCCAGTACTTC.

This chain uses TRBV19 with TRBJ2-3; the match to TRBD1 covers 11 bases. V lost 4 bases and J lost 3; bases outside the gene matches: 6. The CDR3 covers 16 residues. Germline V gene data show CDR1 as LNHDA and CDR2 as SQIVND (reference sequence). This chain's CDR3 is CASSTPGQGVTDTQYF. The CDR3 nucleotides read TGTGCCAGTAGTACCCCGGGACAGGGGGTGACAGATACGCAGTATTTT. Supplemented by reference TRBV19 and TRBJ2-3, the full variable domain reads DGGITQSPKYLFRKEGQNVTLSCEQNLNHDAMYWYRQDPGQGLRLIYYSQIVNDFQKGDIAEGYSVSREKKESFPLTVTSAQKNPTAFYLCASSTPGQGVTDTQYFGPGTRLTVL.

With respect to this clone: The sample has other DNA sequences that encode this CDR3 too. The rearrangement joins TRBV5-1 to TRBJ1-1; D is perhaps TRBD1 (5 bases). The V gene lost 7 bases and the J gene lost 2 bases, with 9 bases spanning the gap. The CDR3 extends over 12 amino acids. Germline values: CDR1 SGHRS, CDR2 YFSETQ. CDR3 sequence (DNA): TGCGCCAGCGGGAGGGGAAACACTGAAGCTTTCTTT. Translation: CASGRGNTEAFF.

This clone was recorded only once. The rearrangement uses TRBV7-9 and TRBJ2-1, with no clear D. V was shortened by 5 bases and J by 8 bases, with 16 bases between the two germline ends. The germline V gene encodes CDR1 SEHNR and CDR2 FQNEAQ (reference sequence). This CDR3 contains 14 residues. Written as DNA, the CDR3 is TGTGCCAGCAGCGGTTGGCAGGAAAGGGATGAGCAGTTCTTC. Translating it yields CASSGWQERDEQFF.

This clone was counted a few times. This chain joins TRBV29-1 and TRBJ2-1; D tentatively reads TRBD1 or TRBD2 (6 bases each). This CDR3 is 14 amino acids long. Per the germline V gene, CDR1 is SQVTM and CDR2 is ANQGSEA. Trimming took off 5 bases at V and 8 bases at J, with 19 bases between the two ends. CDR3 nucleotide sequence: TGCAGCGTTTTGGGGGGCCGGGCGATGGATGAGCAGTTCTTC. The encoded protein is CSVLGGRAMDEQFF.

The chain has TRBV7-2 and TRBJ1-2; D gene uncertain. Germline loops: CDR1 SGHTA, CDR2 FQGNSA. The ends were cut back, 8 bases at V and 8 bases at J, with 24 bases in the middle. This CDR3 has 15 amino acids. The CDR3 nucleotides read TGTGCCAGCCTGAATTGGGCCACGGCTTTGAGAGGCTACACCTTC. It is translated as CASLNWATALRGYTF.

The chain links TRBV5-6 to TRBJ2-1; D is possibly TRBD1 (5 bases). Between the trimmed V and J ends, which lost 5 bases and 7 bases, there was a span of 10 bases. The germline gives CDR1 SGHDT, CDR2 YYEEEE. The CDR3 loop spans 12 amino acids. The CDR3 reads CASRRQINEQFF. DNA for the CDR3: TGTGCCAGCAGACGACAGATTAATGAGCAGTTCTTC.

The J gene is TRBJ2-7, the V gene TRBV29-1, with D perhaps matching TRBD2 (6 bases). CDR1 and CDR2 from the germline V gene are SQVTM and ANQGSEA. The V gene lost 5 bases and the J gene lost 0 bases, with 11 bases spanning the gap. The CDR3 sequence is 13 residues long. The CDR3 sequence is CSVLAGSSYEQYF. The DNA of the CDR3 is TGCAGCGTTCTGGCGGGGAGCTCCTACGAGCAGTACTTC.

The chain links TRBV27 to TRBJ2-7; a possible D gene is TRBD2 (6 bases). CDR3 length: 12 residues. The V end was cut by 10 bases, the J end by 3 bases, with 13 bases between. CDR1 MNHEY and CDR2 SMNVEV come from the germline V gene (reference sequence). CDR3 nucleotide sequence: TGTGCCACCAGGAGGGGAAACTACGAGCAGTACTTC. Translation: CATRRGNYEQYF.